This T cell receptor (beta chain) was profiled in a study of identical twins. TCRdb reanalysed the 5' RACE reads using MiXCR and keeps one entry per CDR3 protein. Of 1.5 million to 2 million distinct CDR3 sequences listed, around a third are singletons. Germline CDR1 is DFQATT and CDR2 is SNEGSKA (reference sequence). V lost 0 bases, J lost 5 bases, and 6 bases stayed unmatched. The CDR3 spans 15 residues. Sequenced sample: cord blood. V and J are TRBV20-1 and TRBJ2-2, with 7 nucleotides matching TRBD2. This sequence originates from a newborn girl in good health. The CDR3 region has the DNA TGCAGTGCTAGAGATCGCGGGAGTTTTACCGGGGAGCTGTTTTTT. Amino acid sequence: CSARDRGSFTGELFF.